This T cell receptor (beta chain) was captured in a study of T cell responses to AZD1222 COVID-19 vaccine. Study conclusions and caveats: With two AZD1222 doses given, Spike-specific TCR breadth and depth both rose. The sample set comprised mostly white British donors with more females, and clonal diversity was possibly underestimated.

The data were produced by immunoSEQ multiplex PCR, yet TCRdb's version contains in-frame clones alone and is incomplete. The sample has roughly 150,000 clones; 88% are singletons. This clone was recorded once. Antigen unknown. The CDR3 runs to 15 residues. From germline, CDR1 is SGHRS and CDR2 YFSETQ. Trimming left V 0 bases short and J 6 bases short, with 13 bases between. The specimen was peripheral blood, collected on day 0 of MenACWY control vaccination. This receptor was identified in an adult in good health. The chain links TRBV5-1 to TRBJ2-1, with D possibly matching TRBD2 (6 bases). DNA for the CDR3: TGCGCCAGCAGCTTGGCACTGGCCGGGGGCAATGAGCAGTTCTTC. This codes for CASSLALAGGNEQFF. Full variable domain (missing parts from reference TRBV5-1 and TRBJ2-1): KAGVTQTPRYLIKTRGQQVTLSCSPISGHRSVSWYQQTPGQGLQFLFEYFSETQRNKGNFPGRFSGRQFSNSRSEMNVSTLELGDSALYLCASSLALAGGNEQFFGPGTRLTVL.